This TCR beta chain appears in the sequencing data of a study of cytotoxic CD8 clonotypes in ibrutinib-treated CLL. Per the germline V gene, CDR1 is SGDLS and CDR2 is YYNGEE. Deletions cut 0 bases from V and 2 bases from J, with 14 bases between. This CDR3 is built from 16 residues. Measured with immunoSEQ multiplex PCR; TCRdb has only the in-frame clones, and not every one. Of 70,000 to 85,000 clones listed, over 75% were seen once; the top ten hold under 8.5%. The starting material was PBMCs, obtained at disease progression, from a patient treated with ibrutinib. The TCR comes from a human donor with chronic lymphocytic leukemia. The chain combines TRBV9 with TRBJ1-2; possible D gene TRBD1, 5 bases. The CDR3 reads CASSVAWEGPNYGYTF. DNA of the CDR3: TGTGCCAGCAGCGTAGCTTGGGAGGGACCGAACTATGGCTACACCTTC.